The entry that follows covers one TCR beta chain sequence. Its antigen is not known. Terminally differentiated effector memory CD45RA+ cells were left out of the naive CD8 fraction, which was CD45RO-negative and positively selected for CCR7. Participating donors were healthy, HIV-negative adults free of recent acute infections or vaccinations. Deep was the level used in running the assay. Using immunoSEQ multiplex PCR, the repertoire was profiled, and TCRdb retains in-frame clones only, with some absent. The sample lists around 600,000 clones, roughly 98% occurring once. This sample stems from a study of shared clonotypes between healthy human individuals. Study-wide results and limits: Depth of sequencing was expected to influence donor clonotype sharing. Rarefaction revealed incomplete sorted-subset sequencing despite large depth.

The length of the CDR3 is 14 residues. Trimming pared 3 bases from V and 9 bases from J, leaving 15 bases between. Germline CDR1 reads SGHVS; CDR2 reads FNYEAQ. The receptor comes from a man between 25 and 39 years old in good health. The V gene is TRBV7-6, the J gene TRBJ2-1, with TRBD2 as a possible D gene (6 bases). The sequencing input was naive CD8+ T cells sorted from blood. CDR3 residues: CASSFSGGSVEQFF. CDR3 sequence (DNA): TGTGCCAGCAGCTTTAGTGGGGGGAGCGTTGAGCAGTTCTTC.